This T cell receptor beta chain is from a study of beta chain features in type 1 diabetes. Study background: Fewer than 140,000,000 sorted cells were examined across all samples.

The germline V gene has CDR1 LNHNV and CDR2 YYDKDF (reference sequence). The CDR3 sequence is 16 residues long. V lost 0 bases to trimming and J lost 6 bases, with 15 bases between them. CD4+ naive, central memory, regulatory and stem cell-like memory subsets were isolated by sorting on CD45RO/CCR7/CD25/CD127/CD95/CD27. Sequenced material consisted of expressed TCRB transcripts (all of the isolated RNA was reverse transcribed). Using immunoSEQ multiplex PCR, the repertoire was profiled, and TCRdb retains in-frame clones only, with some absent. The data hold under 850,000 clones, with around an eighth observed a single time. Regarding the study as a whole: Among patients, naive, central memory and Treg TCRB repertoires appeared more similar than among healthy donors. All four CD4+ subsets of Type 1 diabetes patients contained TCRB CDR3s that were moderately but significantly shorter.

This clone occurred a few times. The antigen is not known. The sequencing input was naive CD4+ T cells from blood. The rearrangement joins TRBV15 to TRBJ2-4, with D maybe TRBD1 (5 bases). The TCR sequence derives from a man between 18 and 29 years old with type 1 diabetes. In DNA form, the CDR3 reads TGTGCCACCAGCAGAGATATAGGGGCAGGCGGAAACATTCAGTACTTC. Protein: CATSRDIGAGGNIQYF.